This T cell receptor beta chain originates from a study of T cells in Graves' hyperthyroidism and ophthalmopathy. Notes on the study in general: In the blood, most expanded thyroid clonotypes above 0.001 appeared as well.

The CDR3 is made up of 14 amino acids. V dropped 0 bases and J dropped 6 bases, with 9 bases sitting between them. This clonotype was observed a few times. The antigen remains unidentified. TCR beta CDR3 sequences were amplified from RNA transcripts. An initial round of RT-PCR targeting the TCR CDR3 relied on the HTBI primer set. MiXCR was run by TCRdb on the multiplex PCR reads, yielding one entry per CDR3 protein. The repertoire holds some 510,000 distinct CDR3 sequences, with around 21% as singletons. The V call is TRBV12-3 or TRBV12-4, the J call TRBJ1-5; no definite D call. The clonotype originates from a man younger than 30 with Graves' hyperthyroidism. The sequencing sample was made of blood. CDR3 residues: CASSLAQASQPQHF. The CDR3 DNA follows: TGTGCCAGCAGTTTAGCTCAGGCCTCTCAGCCCCAGCATTTT.